Each of the 11 T cell receptor beta chains below was sequenced from the same sample in a study of blood T cell repertoires in COVID-19 (dated by TCRdb to 2018 to 2021). Libraries were constructed by the immunoSEQ multiplex PCR assay. Entries here come from immuneACCESS through TCRdb and include only in-frame sequences with V and J called. Some clones fail to appear in such tables; in the studies checked, an unresolved V gene covers under half of the shortfall, and the cause of the remainder is unknown. Recorded for this sample are around 500,000 clones; over 75% of them occurred a single time. About 2% of the sample is taken by the ten largest. Specimen: PBMCs or T cells enriched from blood (not recorded which). Receptors originate from a woman aged 40-49 years who had recovered from COVID-19.

The V call is TRBV10-1, the J call TRBJ2-7; 8 bases fit TRBD1. V lost 2 bases to trimming and J lost 5 bases; unmatched junction nucleotides: 8. The CDR3 runs to 15 residues. Germline CDR1 is WNHNN and CDR2 is SYGVQD (reference sequence). This chain's CDR3 is CASSETGQARHEQYF. Here the CDR3 DNA reads TGCGCCAGCAGTGAGACGGGACAGGCGAGACACGAGCAGTACTTC.

The gene calls are TRBV6-5 and TRBJ2-7; no definite D call. V dropped 6 bases and J dropped 0 bases, with 15 bases sitting between them. The CDR3 is 15 amino acids. Looked up from germline, CDR1 is MNHEY and CDR2 is SVGAGI. In DNA, the CDR3 is TGTGCCAGCAGCGTAGACAACTTTCCCTCCTACGAGCAGTACTTC. Protein product: CASSVDNFPSYEQYF.

This rearrangement joins TRBV12-1 to TRBJ2-1; TRBD1 was called by the table and not checked on the DNA. TRBV12-1 is an annotated pseudogene. This CDR3 comprises 17 residues. The CDR3 spells CASSPQLRDRGRNEQFF. CDR3 in DNA: TGTGCCAGCAGCCCACAACTCCGGGACAGGGGGCGAAATGAGCAGTTCTTC.

The rearrangement uses TRBV19 and TRBJ1-2; perhaps TRBD1 as D (6 bases). Trimming removed 6 bases from V and 1 base from J, with 12 bases in between. The germline V gene has CDR1 LNHDA and CDR2 SQIVND (reference sequence). This CDR3 region has 14 residues. The CDR3, as DNA: TGTGCCAGTAGAGCACAGGGTGGTAACTATGGCTACACCTTC. Its protein is CASRAQGGNYGYTF.

The chain links TRBV11-2 to TRBJ2-7, with 7 bases aligning to TRBD2. The CDR3 spans 16 residues. The germline CDR1 and CDR2 sequences are SGHAT and FQNNGV. After removal of 1 base from V and 3 bases from J, the junction contained 9 bases not matched to a gene. The CDR3 nucleotides read TGTGCCAGCAGCTTAGGGTCAGCGGGATCGAGCTACGAGCAGTACTTC. Amino acids: CASSLGSAGSSYEQYF. The whole variable domain, remainder taken from reference TRBV11-2 and TRBJ2-7, is EAGVAQSPRYKIIEKRQSVAFWCNPISGHATLYWYQQILGQGPKLLIQFQNNGVVDDSQLPKDRFSAERLKGVDSTLKIQPAKLEDSAVYLCASSLGSAGSSYEQYFGPGTRLTVT.

This sequence joins TRBV7-7 and TRBJ2-2, with 9 bases that match TRBD1. Germline V gene lookup returns CDR1 SSHAT and CDR2 FNYEAQ (reference sequence). J was trimmed by 7 bases and V by 10 bases; bases with no gene match: 7. This CDR3 spans 13 amino acids. DNA for the CDR3: TGTGCCATTCCGGGACAGGGTGGCGGGGAGCTGTTTTTT. Its protein product is CAIPGQGGGELFF.

The chain carries TRBV7-9 and TRBJ1-5, with D perhaps matching TRBD1 (5 bases). V was clipped by 1 base and J by 5 bases, with 24 bases between them. CDR3 length: 19 residues. CDR1 SEHNR and CDR2 FQNEAQ come from the germline V gene (reference sequence). CDR3 protein: CASSLVSGPFPLGDQPQHF. The CDR3 region has the DNA TGTGCCAGCAGCTTAGTTTCCGGACCTTTTCCGTTAGGGGATCAGCCCCAGCATTTT.

The V and J genes are TRBV20-1 and TRBJ1-2; D unclear. This CDR3 is 10 amino acids long. The V end lost 6 bases, the J end lost 4 bases, and 6 bases lay between the germline ends. CDR1 and CDR2 from the germline V gene are DFQATT and SNEGSKA (reference sequence). The CDR3 DNA is TGCAGTGCAAACTTCTATGGCTACACCTTC. Translating gives CSANFYGYTF.

The chain recombines TRBV18 with TRBJ1-5, with 9 bases fitting TRBD1. The germline gives CDR1 KGHSH, CDR2 LQKENI. The CDR3 loop spans 18 amino acids. Unmatched junction bases numbered 11, after V lost 3 bases and J lost 2 bases. CDR3 bases: TGTGCCAGCTCACCGAGAAACACAGGGGGCGATGGCAATCAGCCCCAGCATTTT. It translates to CASSPRNTGGDGNQPQHF.

V gene TRBV3-1 (or the pseudogene TRBV3-2) combines with J gene TRBJ2-1; 8 bases match TRBD2. V was pared by 1 base and J by 7 bases, with 6 bases of the junction left unmatched. This CDR3 is built from 15 residues. Germline lookup yields CDR1 LGHDT and CDR2 YNNKEL (reference sequence). As DNA, the CDR3 is TGTGCCAGCAGCCAAGCAGGAGGCGGGAGGAATGAGCAGTTCTTC. This encodes CASSQAGGGRNEQFF.

The chain combines TRBV18 with TRBJ2-1; no firm D call. Trimming cost V 2 bases and J 6 bases, with 11 bases left between them. The CDR3 has 14 amino acids. Germline CDR1 KGHSH, CDR2 LQKENI. The CDR3 loop is CASSPKIARNEQFF. CDR3 sequence (DNA): TGTGCCAGCTCACCAAAAATCGCGCGCAATGAGCAGTTCTTC.